Listed here are 28 T cell receptor beta chains from one sample, sequenced in a study of metastatic and nonmetastatic thyroid tumors (TCRdb year 2020). None of the patients had been given any treatment before thyroid surgery. Receptors were amplified or captured by PCR. The sequencing machine was an Illumina HiSeq 4000. Through fastp at Q25 and MiXCR, TCRdb rebuilt clones from the public reads, retaining in-frame beta chains. The sample data list 35,000 to 45,000 clones, and around 10% of these were observed just once. The ten largest clones take up 7% to 9.5% of the sample. Sequencing was performed on blood. The receptors shown here come from a male donor with papillary thyroid cancer or a benign thyroid nodule (not recorded which). Some clones in this sample may be carry-over from other donors' samples.

Within the sample, this clone is medium-sized. This chain connects TRBV6-2 or TRBV6-3 to TRBJ1-1; the D is unclear. This CDR3 comprises 14 residues. Germline V CDR1 and CDR2: MNHEY, SVGEGT. V lost 0 bases and J lost 5, with 10 bases in between. For the CDR3, the DNA is TGTGCCAGCAGTTACTCCGGCAGGAGGACTGAAGCTTTCTTT. Translation: CASSYSGRRTEAFF.

V and J are TRBV7-2 and TRBJ2-5, with D possibly TRBD2 on 5 matching bases. With 0 bases removed from V and 4 bases from J, the gap between germline ends came to 9 bases. The CDR3 runs to 14 residues. CDR1 is SGHTA and CDR2 is FQGNSA in the germline V gene. The CDR3 is CASSLAGAPETQYF. DNA for the CDR3: TGTGCCAGCAGCTTAGCGGGAGCTCCAGAGACCCAGTACTTC.

Concerning this clone itself: A much larger clone lies a single base off, so this may be a read error. The chain carries TRBV19 and TRBJ2-6, with D possibly being TRBD1 (7 bases). CDR3 size: 16 residues. Germline V lookup: CDR1 LNHDA, CDR2 SQIVND (reference sequence). V dropped 9 bases and J dropped 2 bases, with 17 bases sitting between them. Here the CDR3 reads CASATGTPPGANVLTF. The CDR3 DNA follows: TGTGCCAGCGCGACAGGGACTCCCCCTGGGGCCAACGTCCTGACTTTC.

This clone occurred many times. The V call is TRBV9, the J call TRBJ1-1; possibly TRBD1 for D (5 bases). The CDR3 is 16 amino acids. Germline CDR1 SGDLS, CDR2 YYNGEE. V was clipped by 1 base and J by 3 bases, with 16 bases between them. The CDR3 nucleotides read TGTGCCAGCAGCGTAACGAGCAGGGTAGGCGACACTGAAGCTTTCTTT. It codes for CASSVTSRVGDTEAFF.

This clone was picked up many times. The rearrangement uses TRBV15 and TRBJ1-2, with D possibly TRBD1 on 6 matching bases. The CDR3 is made up of 14 amino acids. The V gene's germline CDR1 is LNHNV and CDR2 YYDKDF (reference sequence). The ends were cut back, 3 bases at V and 7 bases at J, with 15 bases in the middle. CDR3 region: CATSSQRGRFGYTF. CDR3 nucleotide sequence: TGTGCCACCAGCAGTCAAAGGGGGAGGTTTGGCTACACCTTC.

Many counts were recorded for this clone. The chain employs TRBV28 and TRBJ2-6; D gene ambiguous. The CDR3 consists of 15 residues. The V gene's germline CDR1 is MDHEN and CDR2 SYDVKM. V lost 5 bases and J 1 base, leaving 9 bases between the germline ends. The CDR3 region has the DNA TGTGCCAGCAGTCCGGTGGAGTCTGGGGCCAACGTCCTGACTTTC. This sequence encodes CASSPVESGANVLTF.

Regarding this clone: One base away lies a much larger clone, so this may be a sequencing read error. This sequence joins TRBV11-1 and TRBJ2-1; D is ambiguous. The CDR3 is 17 amino acids. Germline V gives CDR1 SGHAT, CDR2 FQDESV (reference sequence). The CDR3 coding sequence is TGTGCCAGCAGCTTAGAGGGTGTAGTAAGCTCCTACAATGAGCTGTTCTTC. Its protein product is CASSLEGVVSSYNELFF.

The chain links TRBV3-1 to TRBJ2-1, with D possibly TRBD2 on 6 matching bases. The V and J ends lost 1 base and 10 bases respectively, with 17 bases between them. This CDR3 has 15 residues. CDR1 is LGHDT and CDR2 is YNNKEL in the germline V gene (reference sequence). In DNA, the CDR3 is TGTGCCAGCAGCCAAGTTGCGGGGCCATCCTCGGAGCAGTTCTTC. Protein product: CASSQVAGPSSEQFF.

This clone has a count of ten or more. CDR3 in DNA: TGTGCCAGCAGCTTAAGGGACAGGGCAACCTACGAGCAGTACTTC. Translation: CASSLRDRATYEQYF. V is TRBV7-3 and J is TRBJ2-7, with 9 bases matching TRBD1. The CDR3 is 15 residues long. Trimming removed 1 base from V and 2 bases from J; junction bases left unmatched: 3. CDR1 and CDR2 from the germline V gene are SGHTA and FQGTGA.

This clone was recorded a few times. The V gene is TRBV28, the J gene TRBJ2-2, with a tentative D call TRBD1 (5 bases). Germline lookup yields CDR1 MDHEN and CDR2 SYDVKM. Trimming took 3 bases from V and 11 from J, leaving 13 bases between them. CDR3 size: 13 residues. The CDR3 DNA sequence: TGTGCCAGCAGTTTGCGTCTGGGGCGAGAGCTGTTTTTT. This encodes CASSLRLGRELFF.

Within the sample, this clone is medium-sized. The chain has TRBV6-5 and TRBJ1-5; D unresolved. V dropped 0 bases and J dropped 3 bases, with 3 bases sitting between them. The CDR3 length is 13 residues. Looked up from germline, CDR1 is MNHEY and CDR2 is SVGAGI. In DNA form, the CDR3 reads TGTGCCAGCAGTTACTCGGACAATCAGCCCCAGCATTTT. It encodes CASSYSDNQPQHF.

This clone was counted ten times or more. This rearrangement joins TRBV7-9 to TRBJ2-1; D gene ambiguous. The V gene lost 3 bases and the J gene lost 3 bases, with 6 bases spanning the gap. The length of the CDR3 is 13 residues. Germline loops: CDR1 SEHNR, CDR2 FQNEAQ (reference sequence). Here the CDR3 reads CASSLYGYNEQFF. The CDR3 region has the DNA TGTGCCAGCAGCTTGTATGGCTACAATGAGCAGTTCTTC.

This clone was observed many times. V usage is TRBV5-5 and J usage is TRBJ2-7; D possibly corresponds to TRBD2 (5 bases). V dropped 4 bases and J dropped 5 bases, with 10 bases sitting between them. The CDR3 is made up of 12 amino acids. CDR1 and CDR2 from the germline V gene are SGHKS and YYEKEE (reference sequence). The CDR3 bases are TGTGCCAGCAGCCCTCTCGGGGACGAGCAGTACTTC. Translating gives CASSPLGDEQYF.

In this sample, this clone is medium-sized. The chain has TRBV6-1 and TRBJ1-2; 8 bases fit TRBD1. The CDR3 length is 13 residues. Germline CDR1 reads MNHNS; CDR2 reads SASEGT. V lost 5 bases to trimming and J lost 8 bases; unmatched junction nucleotides: 7. The CDR3 loop reads CASSHDRGGGYTF. CDR3 sequence (DNA): TGTGCCAGCAGTCACGACAGGGGAGGCGGCTACACCTTC.

As regards this clone: A much more abundant neighbour one base away suggests this may be a read error. This sample also contains other DNA sequences that code for the same CDR3. The V gene is TRBV4-3, the J gene TRBJ2-7; 10 bases are shared with TRBD1. The germline V gene encodes CDR1 LGHNA and CDR2 YSLEER. V lost 1 base to trimming and J lost 3 bases; unmatched junction nucleotides: 6. The CDR3 contains 16 residues. CDR3 in amino acids: CASSQGIRDRGYEQYF. DNA for the CDR3: TGCGCCAGCAGCCAAGGGATCCGGGACAGGGGCTACGAGCAGTACTTC.

In this sample, this clone turned up a few times. J is TRBJ2-2 and V is TRBV4-2; 11 positions match TRBD2. V lost 8 bases, J lost 0 bases, and 8 bases stayed unmatched. From germline, CDR1 is LGHNA and CDR2 YNFKEQ. The CDR3 is 17 amino acids. CDR3 sequence: CASGQLAGVSNTGELFF. The CDR3 DNA is TGTGCCAGCGGACAACTAGCGGGAGTATCGAACACCGGGGAGCTGTTTTTT.

This CDR3 reads CASSQDLSGAYEQYF. Here the CDR3 DNA reads TGCGCCAGCAGCCAAGATCTCAGCGGAGCCTACGAGCAGTACTTC. The gene calls are TRBV4-1 and TRBJ2-7, with D perhaps matching TRBD2 (5 bases). The CDR3 sequence is 15 residues long. The V end was cut by 0 bases, the J end by 2 bases, with 11 bases between. Germline V lookup: CDR1 MGHRA, CDR2 YSYEKL.

This clone occurred many times. V is TRBV28 and J is TRBJ2-1, with D maybe TRBD2 (6 bases). V gave up 8 bases and J gave up 4 bases, with 15 bases separating them. Per the germline V gene, CDR1 is MDHEN and CDR2 is SYDVKM. The CDR3 consists of 14 residues. The CDR3 nucleotides are TGTGCCAGCTTCGCACAAGGAGGGTACAATGAGCAGTTCTTC. It specifies CASFAQGGYNEQFF.

Sample share makes this clone medium-sized (0.01 to 0.1%). The chain is built from TRBV6-1 and TRBJ2-7; D possibly corresponds to TRBD2 (5 bases). V was cut by 5 bases and J by 4 bases, with 15 bases left in between. The CDR3 covers 14 residues. Germline V gives CDR1 MNHNS, CDR2 SASEGT. CDR3 residues: CASSTDLASYEQYF. The CDR3 coding sequence is TGTGCCAGCAGTACGGACTTAGCATCGTACGAGCAGTACTTC.

This clone came up many times. This rearrangement joins TRBV24-1 to TRBJ1-5; 7 bases are a match to TRBD1. The ends lost 2 bases at V and 0 bases at J; junction bases unmatched: 6. This CDR3 comprises 17 residues. CDR1 is KGHDR, CDR2 SFDVKD, per germline. The CDR3 spells CATSDWTGAYSNQPQHF. CDR3 nucleotides: TGTGCCACCAGTGATTGGACAGGAGCTTATAGCAATCAGCCCCAGCATTTT.

In its sample, this clone was seen many times. Additional DNA sequences in this sample encode the identical CDR3. The chain is built from TRBV19 and TRBJ1-2; maybe TRBD1 (5 bases). Between the trimmed V and J ends, which lost 5 bases and 3 bases, there was a span of 16 bases. CDR3 length: 15 residues. The germline CDR1 and CDR2 sequences are LNHDA and SQIVND (reference sequence). CDR3 coding DNA: TGTGCCAGTAGTCTCTCCTCCGGGGGGTACTATGGCTACACCTTC. This translates into CASSLSSGGYYGYTF.

Within the sample, this clone is medium-sized (0.01 to 0.1%). The chain combines TRBV6-2 or TRBV6-3 with TRBJ2-7, with D possibly being TRBD2 (6 bases). CDR3 length equals 16 residues. Trimming removed 2 bases at V and 3 bases at J, with 17 bases between. Germline lookup yields CDR1 MNHEY and CDR2 SVGEGT. The DNA of the CDR3 is TGTGCCAGCAGTTACGCGGGGTTGGCCATCGACTACGAGCAGTACTTC. Its protein is CASSYAGLAIDYEQYF.

This clone showed up many times. The chain has TRBV28 and TRBJ1-1; D is unclear. Germline V CDR1 and CDR2: MDHEN, SYDVKM. The CDR3 length is 10 residues. V lost 7 bases and J 11 bases, leaving 11 bases between the germline ends. This CDR3 is CASKENEAFF. CDR3 bases: TGTGCCAGCAAAGAGAACGAGGCTTTCTTT.

With regard to this clone: Given a much more abundant clone one base away, this may be a read error. The J gene is TRBJ2-2, the V gene TRBV9; weak D call: TRBD2 (6 bases). Germline V CDR1 and CDR2: SGDLS, YYNGEE. The CDR3 contains 15 residues. V dropped 5 bases and J dropped 2 bases, with 13 bases sitting between them. The CDR3 nucleotides read TGTGCCAGCAGTTCCCGGGACTCCAACACCGGGGAGCTGTTTTTT. It is translated as CASSSRDSNTGELFF.

In this sample, this clone turned up many times. V usage is TRBV6-2 or TRBV6-3 and J usage is TRBJ2-3, with D hard to call. This CDR3 has 12 amino acids. The germline V gene has CDR1 MNHEY and CDR2 SVGEGT. The ends were cut back, 5 bases at V and 4 bases at J, with 7 bases in the middle. The CDR3 spells CASSLSSDTQYF. CDR3 DNA sequence: TGTGCCAGCAGTCTATCCTCAGATACGCAGTATTTT.

This clone was counted ten times or more. V gene TRBV11-2 combines with J gene TRBJ2-3; 11 bases match TRBD2. CDR1 and CDR2 (germline): SGHAT, FQNNGV. V lost 0 bases, J lost 6 bases, and 2 bases stayed unmatched. The CDR3 covers 15 residues. In nucleotides, the CDR3 is TGTGCCAGCAGCTTAGAACCTAGCGGGGGGGATACGCAGTATTTT. Translation: CASSLEPSGGDTQYF.

This clone was counted at least ten times. The chain couples TRBV7-9 to TRBJ2-2; D may correspond to TRBD1 or TRBD2 (5 bases each). From germline, CDR1 is SEHNR and CDR2 FQNEAQ (reference sequence). The CDR3 consists of 15 residues. Between the trimmed V and J ends, which lost 3 bases and 4 bases, there was a span of 12 bases. The CDR3: CASSFSGTGTGELFF. In DNA form, the CDR3 reads TGTGCCAGCAGCTTTTCAGGGACGGGCACCGGGGAGCTGTTTTTT.

This clone was seen at least ten times. The chain carries TRBV9 and TRBJ1-6; D possibly corresponds to TRBD1 (5 bases). CDR3 length: 15 amino acids. Germline V gene lookup returns CDR1 SGDLS and CDR2 YYNGEE. The germline V and J ends were trimmed by 3 bases and 12 bases, with 19 bases remaining between them. CDR3: CASSASAQGAIPLHF. DNA of the CDR3: TGTGCCAGCAGCGCCTCAGCCCAGGGCGCGATACCCCTCCACTTT.